The next 7 T cell receptor beta chains were all read from a single sample in a study of T cells after yellow fever vaccination. MiXCR was run by TCRdb on the 5' RACE reads, yielding one entry per CDR3 protein. This sample yields 500,000 to 650,000 distinct CDR3 sequences, of which roughly a sixth are seen a single time; 17% belongs to the top ten. Here the sequenced sample was PBMCs, taken 4 to 6 days after the first yellow fever vaccination. All receptors come from a man between 18 and 35 years old who received the YFV17D yellow fever vaccine.

The chain is built from TRBV27 and TRBJ2-3; D remains unclear. Germline CDR1 and CDR2: MNHEY and SMNVEV (reference sequence). CDR3 size: 12 residues. Trimming shortened V by 9 bases and J by 1 base, and 8 bases separated the two germline ends. The DNA for the CDR3 is TGTGCCAGTCGACGGGGCACAGATACGCAGTATTTT. Amino acids: CASRRGTDTQYF.

This clonotype has only a few counts. The V and J genes are TRBV12-3 or TRBV12-4 and TRBJ1-1; D is unclear. The ends were cut back, 5 bases at V and 1 base at J, with 14 bases in the middle. The CDR3 is made up of 15 amino acids. The DNA of the CDR3 is TGTGCCAGCAGTACCTACCTAGATTCGAACACTGAAGCTTTCTTT. Translated, it gives CASSTYLDSNTEAFF.

The CDR3 sequence: CASSVRSSADTQYF. The CDR3 DNA reads as TGTGCCAGCAGCGTCCGTTCTAGCGCAGATACGCAGTATTTT. The chain couples TRBV9 to TRBJ2-3; possibly TRBD2 for D (6 bases). Germline lookup yields CDR1 SGDLS and CDR2 YYNGEE. V lost 2 bases to trimming and J lost 4 bases, with 11 bases between them. The CDR3 loop spans 14 amino acids. The full variable domain, completed using reference TRBV9 and TRBJ2-3, is DSGVTQTPKHLITATGQRVTLRCSPRSGDLSVYWYQQSLDQGLQFLIQYYNGEERAKGNILERFSAQQFPDLHSELNLSSLELGDSALYFCASSVRSSADTQYFGPGTRLTVL.

This chain joins TRBV20-1 and TRBJ1-5; TRBD1 might be the D (6 bases). V was shortened by 5 bases and J by 6 bases, with 20 bases between the two germline ends. Germline CDR1 is DFQATT and CDR2 is SNEGSKA (reference sequence). The CDR3 covers 15 residues. The CDR3 DNA is TGCAGTGCTGCCGGGCTGCTGGGGGCGGCTCAGCCCCAGCATTTT. It is translated as CSAAGLLGAAQPQHF.

The chain uses TRBV10-3 and TRBJ2-5; no clear D gene. Germline V gene lookup returns CDR1 ENHRY and CDR2 SYGVKD. Deletions cut 0 bases from V and 1 base from J, with 6 bases between. The CDR3 length is 14 residues. CDR3 loop: CAISESDIQETQYF. CDR3 coding DNA: TGTGCCATCAGTGAGTCAGATATCCAAGAGACCCAGTACTTC.

This clonotype has just a few counts. The chain employs TRBV24-1 and TRBJ2-1, with 10 bases lining up with TRBD1. The V gene end was trimmed by 7 bases and the J gene end by 2 bases; junction bases not matched to a gene: 16. The CDR3 is made up of 19 amino acids. Per the germline V gene, CDR1 is KGHDR and CDR2 is SFDVKD. This CDR3 reads CATSSPPKTGTGAYNEQFF. CDR3 sequence (DNA): TGTGCCACCAGCTCCCCCCCCAAAACCGGGACAGGGGCCTACAATGAGCAGTTCTTC.

This clonotype was observed a few times. The rearrangement uses TRBV12-3 or TRBV12-4 and TRBJ2-1; D may be TRBD2 (6 bases). The germline V and J ends were trimmed by 5 bases and 9 bases, with 11 bases remaining between them. This CDR3 has 12 amino acids. The CDR3 region has the DNA TGTGCCAGCAGTGGACTATCCTCTGAGCAGTTCTTC. Translation gives CASSGLSSEQFF.